This entry lists 27 T cell receptor beta chains sequenced from one sample in a study of T cell clonality in common variable immunodeficiency (dated by TCRdb to between 2014 and 2017). Library generation was performed with the immunoSEQ multiplex PCR assay. TCRdb retrieved this table from immuneACCESS and kept in-frame rearrangements only. Not all clones are present; in checked studies, unresolved V genes account for under half, and no reason is known for the remainder. In this sample, under 60,000 clones appear, none counted once only. Of the sample, roughly 3.4% falls within the top ten clones. The specimen was peripheral blood mononuclear cells. The receptors originated from a person aged 18 to 70 in good health.

This clone was recorded at least ten times. The read comes to an end 3 residues before the CDR3 does, leaving the germline J gene to fill in the end. The chain has TRBV5-1 and TRBJ2-2; TRBD2 matches 10 bases. Germline values: CDR1 SGHRS, CDR2 YFSETQ. This CDR3 comprises 18 residues. Losses at the gene ends were 4 bases for V and 8 bases for J; bases not matched to a gene: 17. The CDR3 sequence: CASSREPLTSGTSGELFF. The covered CDR3 bases are TGCGCCAGCAGCCGAGAGCCATTAACTAGCGGGACTTCTGGGGAG. Full variable domain (missing parts from reference TRBV5-1 and TRBJ2-2): KAGVTQTPRYLIKTRGQQVTLSCSPISGHRSVSWYQQTPGQGLQFLFEYFSETQRNKGNFPGRFSGRQFSNSRSEMNVSTLELGDSALYLCASSREPLTSGTSGELFFGEGSRLTVL.

This clone was observed many times. The CDR3 extends 3 residues past the end of the read, so its final part is completed from the germline J gene. The chain couples TRBV19 to TRBJ1-4, with 8 bases identical to TRBD1. The germline gives CDR1 LNHDA, CDR2 SQIVND (reference sequence). Trimming took 7 bases from V and 3 from J; bases not matched to a gene: 4. CDR3 length equals 14 residues. The sequenced CDR3 bases are TGTGCCAGTAAGAGGGGACAGGCTAATGAAAAA. Residues: CASKRGQANEK. The full CDR3 sequence reads CASKRGQANEKLFF. The whole variable domain, remainder taken from reference TRBV19 and TRBJ1-4, is DGGITQSPKYLFRKEGQNVTLSCEQNLNHDAMYWYRQDPGQGLRLIYYSQIVNDFQKGDIAEGYSVSREKKESFPLTVTSAQKNPTAFYLCASKRGQANEKLFFGSGTQLSVL.

The sample holds a few counts of this clone. The read gets to within 3 residues of the CDR3 end, and the germline J gene fills in the rest. This chain connects TRBV11-1 to TRBJ1-2; the D gene is possibly TRBD1 (6 bases). The CDR3 extends over 13 amino acids. Germline loops: CDR1 SGHAT, CDR2 FQDESV (reference sequence). Trimming pared 5 bases from V and 5 bases from J, leaving 12 bases between. This chain's CDR3 is CASSNWDIYGYTF. CDR3 DNA, as far as it was read: TGTGCCAGCAGCAATTGGGACATATATGGC.

This clone was seen many times. The read terminates 3 residues before the CDR3 end, so the remaining end is supplied by the germline J gene. The chain employs TRBV11-2 and TRBJ1-2; possibly TRBD1 for D (5 bases). CDR1 SGHAT and CDR2 FQNNGV come from the germline V gene. Trimming removed 5 bases from V and 3 bases from J, with 10 bases in between. The CDR3 sequence is 13 residues long. The sequenced part of the CDR3 DNA is TGTGCCAGCAGCCCCGACAGAGACTATGGC. Translating it yields CASSPDRDYG. The CDR3 in full is CASSPDRDYGYTF.

This clone was seen at least ten times. The CDR3 extends 3 residues past the end of the read, so its final part is completed from the germline J gene. The V and J genes are TRBV6-2 or TRBV6-3 and TRBJ2-1, with 12 bases matching TRBD2. With 8 bases clipped from V and 4 bases from J, the junction kept 6 bases outside the gene matches. CDR1 MNHEY and CDR2 SVGEGT come from the germline V gene. The CDR3 length is 15 residues. CDR3 DNA, as far as it was read: TGTGCCAGCTCCCAGGGGACTAGCGGGTACAATGAG. This gives the protein CASSQGTSGYNE. The entire CDR3 reads CASSQGTSGYNEQFF.

This clone showed up many times. The observed sequence ends 3 residues before the CDR3 terminus, with the missing tail filled in from the germline J gene. The chain couples TRBV7-2 to TRBJ1-2, with no clear D. Germline V gene sequence: CDR1 SGHTA, CDR2 FQGNSA. CDR3 length: 13 amino acids. Deletions cut 6 bases from V and 2 bases from J, with 10 bases between. CDR3 sequence: CASRPDGNYGYTF. Partial CDR3 DNA: TGTGCCAGCAGACCAGACGGGAACTATGGC.

This clone was observed many times. Read sequence stops 3 residues before the CDR3 end, and the germline J gene provides the missing end. The chain couples TRBV3-1 (or the pseudogene TRBV3-2) to TRBJ2-7, with 9 bases that match TRBD2. Germline V CDR1 and CDR2: LGHDT, YNNKEL (reference sequence). V dropped 0 bases and J dropped 1; count of bases not matched to a gene: 1. The CDR3 runs 15 residues. CDR3 sequence reads: CASSQDLAGSYEQYF. Incomplete CDR3 DNA: TGTGCCAGCAGCCAAGATCTAGCGGGATCCTACGAG.

This clone was seen ten or more times. Other DNA variants within this sample encode the same CDR3. CDR3 DNA, as far as it was read: TGCAGTGCGACCGGACTAGCGCACACTGTAGATACG. Translating it yields CSATGLAHTVDT. The whole CDR3 reads CSATGLAHTVDTQYF. The genes are TRBV20-1 and TRBJ2-3, with TRBD2 identical over 9 bases. With the read ending 3 residues before the CDR3 end, the germline J gene is used to fill in that end. The CDR3 loop spans 15 amino acids. Germline V gene data show CDR1 as DFQATT and CDR2 as SNEGSKA (reference sequence). With 6 bases clipped from V and 5 bases from J, the junction kept 12 bases outside the gene matches.

Many counts were recorded for this clone. The read halts 3 residues ahead of the CDR3 end, with the missing end drawn from the germline J gene. This rearrangement joins TRBV19 to TRBJ2-1, with D possibly being TRBD1 (6 bases). V was cut by 8 bases and J by 1 base, with 12 bases left in between. The CDR3 totals 14 residues. CDR1 is LNHDA, CDR2 SQIVND, per germline (reference sequence). The CDR3 bases that were read are TGTGCCAGTTCCCTACAGGGATCCTACAATGAG. Protein sequence: CASSLQGSYNE. In full, the CDR3 is CASSLQGSYNEQFF.

This clone was seen repeatedly, ten times or more. The CDR3 reads CSANPGQGYTDTQYF. Partial CDR3 DNA: TGCAGTGCTAATCCGGGACAGGGCTACACAGATACG. The chain uses TRBV20-1 and TRBJ2-3, with TRBD1 matching 9 bases. The read ends 3 residues before the CDR3 terminus; that terminus is restored from the germline J gene. Germline assignment: CDR1 DFQATT and CDR2 SNEGSKA (reference sequence). With V trimmed by 4 bases and J by 2 bases, 7 bases remained unmatched. CDR3 size: 15 residues.

In its sample, this clone was seen many times. The CDR3 loop reads CSVARGGRPGEQYF. The sequenced part of the CDR3 DNA is TGCAGCGTTGCTAGGGGGGGGAGGCCGGGCGAG. This sequence joins TRBV29-1 and TRBJ2-7, with D possibly being TRBD2 (7 bases). The sequence runs out 3 residues before the end of the CDR3; the remainder is reconstructed from the germline J gene. V was pared by 4 bases and J by 6 bases, with 19 bases between. CDR3 length: 14 residues. Germline lookup yields CDR1 SQVTM and CDR2 ANQGSEA.

On this clone itself: The missing CDR3 end, 3 residues past where the read stops, is filled in from the germline J gene. The rearrangement uses TRBV7-8 and TRBJ1-5; a weak D match, TRBD1 (5 bases). From germline, CDR1 is SGHVS and CDR2 FQNEAQ. This CDR3 contains 12 residues. V shed 2 bases and J shed 6 bases, with 5 bases lying between them. The CDR3 DNA, read in part, is TGTGCCAGCAGCTTAAGGGGTCAGCCC. It encodes CASSLRGQP. The CDR3 in full is CASSLRGQPQHF.

This clone occurred many times. The CDR3 bases that were read are TGTGCCAGCAGTGAGAGACAGAGAGCCTCCTACGAG. Translating gives CASSERQRASYE. The CDR3 reads in full as CASSERQRASYEQYF. This chain uses TRBV6-1 with TRBJ2-7; perhaps TRBD1 as D (5 bases). The read ends 3 residues early relative to the CDR3; the germline J gene fills the gap. CDR1 and CDR2 from the germline V gene are MNHNS and SASEGT. Trimming removed 3 bases from V and 0 bases from J, with 12 bases in between. The CDR3 covers 15 residues.

At least ten counts were recorded for this clone. The read halts 3 residues ahead of the CDR3 end, with the missing end drawn from the germline J gene. The chain carries TRBV30 and TRBJ2-1; the D gene is possibly TRBD2 (6 bases). This CDR3 has 14 amino acids. Trimming left V 0 bases short and J 4 bases short, with 10 bases between. Germline CDR1 is GTSNPN and CDR2 is SVGIG (reference sequence). The CDR3 DNA, read in part, is TGTGCCTGGAGTGTCGGCGGGAATTACAATGAG. Residues: CAWSVGGNYNE. The CDR3 in its entirety is CAWSVGGNYNEQFF.

This clone was observed many times. CDR3 residues: CASSPTGLDQPQHF. The CDR3 bases that were read are TGTGCCAGCTCACCAACAGGTTTAGATCAGCCC. This chain joins TRBV18 and TRBJ1-5; D is perhaps TRBD1 (5 bases). The read finishes 3 residues shy of the CDR3 end, and the germline J gene is used to complete it. CDR1 is KGHSH and CDR2 is LQKENI in the germline V gene. CDR3 size: 14 residues. V gave up 2 bases and J gave up 5 bases, with 10 bases separating them.

As to this clone: The read ends 3 residues before the CDR3 terminus; that terminus is restored from the germline J gene. The chain couples TRBV20-1 to TRBJ1-4; 7 nucleotides match TRBD1. CDR3 length: 15 amino acids. Per germline, CDR1 DFQATT and CDR2 SNEGSKA (reference sequence). CDR3 protein: CSARGSTGYRSPLFF. The DNA read from the CDR3 is TGCAGTGCTAGAGGTTCGACAGGGTATCGCTCACCA.

Of note for this clone: The CDR3 is cut off 3 residues early in the read; its end comes from the germline J gene. The chain combines TRBV5-1 with TRBJ2-7; TRBD2 agrees at 10 bases. Trimming cost V 4 bases and J 0 bases; bases outside gene matches: 4. The germline V gene encodes CDR1 SGHRS and CDR2 YFSETQ. This CDR3 region has 15 residues. CDR3 amino acids: CASSPLAGPSYEQYF. The DNA read from the CDR3 is TGCGCCAGCAGCCCACTAGCGGGGCCCTCCTACGAG.

In this sample, this clone turned up many times. The CDR3 extends 3 residues past the end of the read, so its final part is completed from the germline J gene. The chain is built from TRBV30 and TRBJ2-1; weak D call: TRBD1 (5 bases). The V gene's germline CDR1 is GTSNPN and CDR2 SVGIG (reference sequence). The CDR3 length is 13 residues. Trimming left V 0 bases short and J 6 bases short, with 9 bases between. The CDR3 sequence is CAWSVQQGNEQFF. The sequenced part of the CDR3 DNA is TGTGCCTGGAGTGTACAGCAGGGCAATGAG. The whole variable domain, remainder taken from reference TRBV30 and TRBJ2-1, is SQTIHQWPATLVQPVGSPLSLECTVEGTSNPNLYWYRQAAGRGLQLLFYSVGIGQISSEVPQNLSASRPQDRQFILSSKKLLLSDSGFYLCAWSVQQGNEQFFGPGTRLTVL.

This clone was counted many times. Coverage ceases 3 residues before the CDR3 finishes, and the germline J gene fills in the end. The chain is built from TRBV20-1 and TRBJ2-3, with D perhaps TRBD2 (6 bases). In germline, CDR1 is DFQATT, CDR2 SNEGSKA (reference sequence). CDR3 length: 14 residues. The V and J ends lost 3 bases and 2 bases respectively, with 12 bases between them. The part of the CDR3 DNA that was read is TGCAGTGCTAGGAGCGGGCCTTCCACAGATACG. Protein product: CSARSGPSTDT. From start to end, the CDR3 is CSARSGPSTDTQYF.

This clone was observed many times. Read sequence stops 3 residues before the CDR3 end, and the germline J gene provides the missing end. The rearrangement joins TRBV5-6 to TRBJ1-1; 9 nucleotides match TRBD1. CDR1 and CDR2 (germline): SGHDT, YYEEEE. Trimming cost V 3 bases and J 1 base; bases outside gene matches: 4. The CDR3 spans 15 residues. CDR3 protein: CASSWEQGANTEAFF. Partial CDR3 DNA: TGTGCCAGCAGCTGGGAACAGGGGGCGAACACTGAA.

Details on this clone: The read finishes 3 residues shy of the CDR3 end, and the germline J gene is used to complete it. The chain combines TRBV20-1 with TRBJ1-3, with 7 positions matching TRBD1. The CDR3 is made up of 16 amino acids. V trimming: 3 bases; J trimming: 2 bases; junction bases outside the gene matches: 10. Germline CDR1 is DFQATT and CDR2 is SNEGSKA (reference sequence). The CDR3 loop reads CSASPPGGFTGNTIYF. The CDR3 DNA, read in part, is TGCAGTGCTAGTCCGCCAGGGGGATTTACTGGAAACACC.

Of note for this clone: The CDR3 end is not reached by the read, which stops 3 residues before it; the germline J gene fills it in. The chain links TRBV20-1 to TRBJ1-6; tentatively, D is TRBD1 (6 bases). The CDR3 consists of 14 residues. Trimming cost V 6 bases and J 2 bases, with 11 bases left between them. The germline V gene has CDR1 DFQATT and CDR2 SNEGSKA (reference sequence). CDR3 DNA (partial): TGCAGTGCAGAGGACAGAGCCTATAATTCACCC. Its protein product is CSAEDRAYNSP. From start to end, the CDR3 is CSAEDRAYNSPLHF.

This clone was seen at least ten times. The read finishes 3 residues shy of the CDR3 end, and the germline J gene is used to complete it. The V gene is TRBV30, the J gene TRBJ1-6; unclear D gene. Germline-derived CDR1 and CDR2 are GTSNPN and SVGIG (reference sequence). The CDR3 contains 13 residues. V was trimmed by 4 bases and J by 7 bases, leaving 11 bases between them. The CDR3 spells CAWNGVVNSPLHF. The CDR3 DNA, read in part, is TGTGCCTGGAACGGGGTTGTGAATTCACCC.

This clone has a count of ten or more. The read ends 3 residues early relative to the CDR3; the germline J gene fills the gap. The genes are TRBV2 and TRBJ2-1; D is possibly TRBD2 (6 bases). The germline gives CDR1 SNHLY, CDR2 FYNNEI. V lost 2 bases and J lost 4, with 9 bases in between. The CDR3 is 14 amino acids. This chain's CDR3 is CASSETEGYNEQFF. The DNA read from the CDR3 is TGTGCCAGCAGTGAAACGGAGGGGTACAATGAG.

This clone was seen more than once but under ten times. The read halts 3 residues ahead of the CDR3 end, with the missing end drawn from the germline J gene. The chain is built from TRBV11-2 and TRBJ1-1; D is ambiguous. Germline CDR1 is SGHAT and CDR2 is FQNNGV. The CDR3 spans 15 residues. Deletions cut 4 bases from V and 2 bases from J, with 14 bases between. The CDR3 reads CASSYNWATNTEAFF. The part of the CDR3 DNA that was read is TGTGCCAGCAGCTACAACTGGGCCACTAACACTGAA.

This clone was counted at least ten times. With the read ending 3 residues before the CDR3 end, the germline J gene is used to fill in that end. The chain is built from TRBV5-8 and TRBJ2-2; D is possibly TRBD1 (6 bases). CDR3 length: 13 residues. Germline V CDR1 and CDR2: SGHTS, YDEGEE. The V end was cut by 4 bases, the J end by 6 bases, with 10 bases between. CDR3 sequence: CASSTHRAGELFF. CDR3 bases read: TGTGCCAGCAGCACCCACAGGGCCGGGGAG. Variable domain in full (rest from reference TRBV5-8 and TRBJ2-2): EAGVTQSPTHLIKTRGQQATLRCSPISGHTSVYWYQQALGLGLQFLLWYDEGEERNRGNFPPRFSGRQFPNYSSELNVNALELEDSALYLCASSTHRAGELFFGEGSRLTVL.

For this clone: With the read ending 3 residues before the CDR3 end, the germline J gene is used to fill in that end. The chain links TRBV7-2 to TRBJ2-2, with a weak D call TRBD1 (5 bases). CDR3 length: 12 amino acids. CDR1 SGHTA and CDR2 FQGNSA come from the germline V gene. CDR3 residues: CASSLRAEKLFF. CDR3 DNA, as far as it was read: TGTGCCAGCAGCCTCAGGGCTGAAAAG.